This TCR beta chain came from a study of untreated major depressive disorder (dated by TCRdb to the late 2010s). For context, the study as a whole: A cross-sectional case-control design was used to compare T cell phenotype and TCR repertoire between antidepressant-free major depressive disorder patients and individually matched non-depressed controls. The TCRbeta sequencing followed up on differences in Vbeta 5.1, Vbeta 11 and Vbeta 22 usage that flow cytometry had shown in the whole cohort. Overall study results and their limits: TRBV25-01 and TRBV02-01 usage followed the flow-cytometry pattern but did not reach statistical significance in the sequencing data. The sequencing comparisons used one-tailed planned tests on only three preselected Vbeta families. The top five TRBV05-01 clones in every sequenced subject were all private clones. Higher TRBV05-01 (Vbeta 5.1) usage among CD4+ T cells of depressed patients compared with controls was confirmed by sequencing, with p = 0.040 in a one-tailed test. Because of the strict matching and exclusion criteria, the study sample was comparatively small, which limits how generalizable the findings are.

The Qiagen DNeasy Blood and Tissue Kit was used to extract total genomic DNA from purified CD4+ T cells. Using immunoSEQ immunosequencing protocols, the TCRbeta CDR3 region, as defined by IMGT, was amplified and sequenced. The paper's processing steps were these. Raw sequence data were preprocessed by the immunoSEQ service for PCR and sequencing error correction. After being loaded into the immunoSEQ Analyzer, the data underwent further analysis with VDJtools v1.0.7. Patient-control differences were tested with the paired Wilcoxon signed-rank test. Drawn from immuneACCESS, this table holds only the in-frame rearrangements with V and J called that TCRdb kept. Clones are partly lost; checked studies trace under half to an unresolved V gene and leave the rest unexplained. V and J calls and clone size follow that table, whereas D and trimming were derived from the DNA. The sample table holds about 25,000 clones, of which 91% were seen once. The ten biggest clones cover roughly 0.7% of the sample.

Every depressed patient was matched in pairs with a non-depressed control on sex, age, current smoking status and body mass index. Every participant was of European descent. Patients were diagnosed with major depressive disorder by DSM-IV criteria and had a Hamilton Rating Scale for Depression score of 18 or higher. Patients had been free of any psychiatric medication, including antidepressants, for at least 8 weeks before enrollment. Depression severity among patients ranged from moderate to severe. All participants were excluded for major medical conditions, Axis I/II comorbidities, regular medication or illicit drug use, or drinking over 100 g alcohol weekly. About 29 ml of peripheral blood was collected into EDTA tubes from each participant. Thawed PBMCs underwent magnetic negative selection with the BD IMag Human CD4 T Lymphocyte Enrichment Set to purify CD4+ T cells. Flow cytometry confirmed that the CD4+ enrichment method typically gave 85% to 95% purity. A subgroup of a few case-control pairs, chosen blind to chemokine receptor expression and flow-cytometric repertoire skewing results, underwent TCRbeta sequencing. All blood samples were drawn in the morning at 8:00 a.m., and PBMCs were separated by Ficoll-Hypaque gradient centrifugation. Until being assayed, PBMCs were kept in liquid nitrogen after cryopreservation by gradual cooling to -80 degrees C.

Details on this clone: The antigen this receptor binds is unknown. Base-call qualities are not available, and no considerably larger clone is one nucleotide away.

Trimming accounts for 3 bases at V and 8 bases at J, while the number of junction bases matched to no gene is 7. Measured from the cysteine to the phenylalanine, the CDR3 is 15 residues long. Only the CDR3 part of the read is kept: 45 bases, read in frame from the first base. CDR1 and CDR2 are read off the germline V gene as KGHSH and LQKENI. Input material: CD4+ T cells from PBMCs. The chain is encoded by TRBV18 joined to TRBJ2-1, with 10 bases in between that match TRBD2. The sequence was collected from a woman between 25 and 40 years old with major depressive disorder. The CDR3 region reads CASSPPSGSLDEQFF. At the DNA level, the sequence is TGTGCCAGCTCACCCCCTAGCGGGAGTTTAGATGAGCAGTTCTTC.